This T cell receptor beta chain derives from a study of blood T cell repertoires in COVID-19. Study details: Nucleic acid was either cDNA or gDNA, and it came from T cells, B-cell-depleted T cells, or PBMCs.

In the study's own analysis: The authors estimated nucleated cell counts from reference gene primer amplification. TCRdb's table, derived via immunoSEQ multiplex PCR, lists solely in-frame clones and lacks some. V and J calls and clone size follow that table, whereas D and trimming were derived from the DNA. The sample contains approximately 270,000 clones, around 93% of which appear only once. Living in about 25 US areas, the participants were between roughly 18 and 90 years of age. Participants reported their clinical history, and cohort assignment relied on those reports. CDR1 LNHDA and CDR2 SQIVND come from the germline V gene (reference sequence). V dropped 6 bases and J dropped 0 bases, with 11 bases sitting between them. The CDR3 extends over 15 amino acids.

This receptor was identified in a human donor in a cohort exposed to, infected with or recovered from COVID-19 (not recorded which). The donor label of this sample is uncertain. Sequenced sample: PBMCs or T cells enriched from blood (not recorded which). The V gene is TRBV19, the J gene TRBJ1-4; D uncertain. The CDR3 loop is CASRSFTATNEKLFF. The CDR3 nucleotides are TGTGCCAGTAGGTCCTTTACAGCAACTAATGAAAAACTGTTTTTT.